The entry that follows covers one T cell receptor beta chain sequence. The data stem from a study of OX40 agonist ivuxolimab in advanced cancers. Background on the study: The dose of intravenous ivuxolimab that patients received every 2 weeks ranged from 0.01 to 10 mg/kg. Partial responses were achieved by three patients, one with hepatocellular carcinoma and two with cutaneous melanoma.

Some clones are missing from TCRdb's copy, which holds only in-frame ones; the method was immunoSEQ multiplex PCR. The sample has 16,000 or so clones, 75% to 90% seen once. CDR1 is SNHLY, CDR2 FYNNEI, per germline. V lost 4 bases, J lost 6 bases, and 15 bases lay in between. The CDR3 is 14 residues long. This receptor was obtained from an adult with an advanced solid tumor such as melanoma, head and neck, liver or kidney cancer. The sample consisted of CD4+ or CD8+ T cells sorted from blood, taken in a trial of the OX40 agonist ivuxolimab. The chain has TRBV2 and TRBJ2-5; the D call may be TRBD1 or TRBD2 (6 bases each). For the CDR3, the DNA is TGTGCCAGCAGTGCGAGCGGAGGGGGGAAGACCCAGTACTTC. Its protein is CASSASGGGKTQYF.